These 7 T cell receptor beta chains were all obtained from the same sample, sequenced in a study of blood T cells in healthy people across ages. PCR was performed a second time for 7 to 11 cycles using a sample-barcoded 5' primer and a J-beta primer mix. Via MiXCR, TCRdb re-called the 5' RACE reads, giving one row per CDR3 protein. The repertoire has approximately 800,000 distinct CDR3 sequences, around 36% of them found once; the top ten carry 13%. The sample consisted of blood. The receptors come from a man between 18 and 35 years old in good health.

The chain is built from TRBV6-6 and TRBJ1-1, with unresolved D. The V gene's germline CDR1 is MNHNY and CDR2 SVGAGI (reference sequence). The CDR3 has 15 amino acids. V lost 6 bases and J 3 bases, leaving 17 bases between the germline ends. CDR3 in amino acids: CASSWVGSRDTEAFF. DNA of the CDR3: TGTGCCAGCAGCTGGGTGGGCAGCCGGGACACTGAAGCTTTCTTT.

The sample holds many counts of this clonotype. The chain couples TRBV12-3 or TRBV12-4 to TRBJ2-7; D is uncertain. The V end lost 7 bases, the J end lost 3 bases, and 7 bases lay between the germline ends. CDR3 length equals 11 residues. CDR3 amino acids: CASTDGYEQYF. The CDR3 DNA is TGTGCCAGCACTGACGGCTACGAGCAGTACTTC.

Of note for this clonotype: This could be a read error, since a much larger clone is one nucleotide away. J is TRBJ2-3 and V is TRBV29-1; D is unclear. The length of the CDR3 is 13 residues. Germline CDR1 reads SQVTM; CDR2 reads ANQGSEA. Here the CDR3 reads CSAEDGPTDTQYF. The CDR3 coding sequence is TGCAGCGCTGAAGATGGTCCCACAGATACGCAGTATTTT.

The chain couples TRBV6-2 or TRBV6-3 to TRBJ2-1; D ambiguous. CDR3 length: 15 amino acids. V gave up 0 bases and J gave up 8 bases, with 14 bases separating them. Germline CDR1 and CDR2: MNHEY and SVGEGT. The CDR3 DNA is TGTGCCAGCAGTTACTCCCCCCGGCATGGGGATGAGCAGTTCTTC. Its translation: CASSYSPRHGDEQFF.

This clonotype was seen more than once but under ten times. V gene TRBV6-2 or TRBV6-3 combines with J gene TRBJ2-3; 7 bases align to TRBD2. The germline CDR1 and CDR2 sequences are MNHEY and SVGEGT. The CDR3 spans 15 residues. Trimming cost V 2 bases and J 5 bases; bases outside gene matches: 7. The CDR3 spells CASSYRGLRGDTQYF. In DNA, the CDR3 is TGTGCCAGCAGTTACCGGGGACTACGGGGAGATACGCAGTATTTT.

The rearrangement uses TRBV6-5 and TRBJ1-2, with 7 bases fitting TRBD1. This CDR3 spans 13 amino acids. The germline gives CDR1 MNHEY, CDR2 SVGAGI. Trimming took 6 bases from V and 3 from J; bases not matched to a gene: 4. CDR3 sequence: CASSRGADYGYTF. The CDR3, as DNA: TGTGCCAGCAGCAGGGGGGCGGACTATGGCTACACCTTC.

The V call is TRBV4-3, the J call TRBJ2-5; D might be TRBD1 (5 bases). V shed 1 base and J shed 11 bases, with 20 bases lying between them. The CDR3 totals 15 residues. Germline V lookup: CDR1 LGHNA, CDR2 YSLEER. CDR3 amino acids: CASSQGRVVSNEQYF. DNA for the CDR3: TGCGCCAGCAGCCAAGGCAGGGTGGTGTCCAATGAGCAGTACTTC.